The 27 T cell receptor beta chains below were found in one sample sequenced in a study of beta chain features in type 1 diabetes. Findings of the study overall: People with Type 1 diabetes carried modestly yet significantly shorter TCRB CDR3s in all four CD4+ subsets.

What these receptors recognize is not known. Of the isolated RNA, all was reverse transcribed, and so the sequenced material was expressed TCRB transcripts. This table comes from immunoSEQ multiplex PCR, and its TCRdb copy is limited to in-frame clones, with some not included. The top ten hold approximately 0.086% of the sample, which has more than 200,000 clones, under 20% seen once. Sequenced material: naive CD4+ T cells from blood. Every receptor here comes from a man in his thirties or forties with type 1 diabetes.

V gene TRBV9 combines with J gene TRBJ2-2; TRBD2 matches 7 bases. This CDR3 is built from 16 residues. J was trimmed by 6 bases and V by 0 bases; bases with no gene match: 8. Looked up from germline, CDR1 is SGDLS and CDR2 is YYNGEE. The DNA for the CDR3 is TGTGCCAGCAGCGTAGGGTTTGGGGACTACTCCGGGGAGCTGTTTTTT. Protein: CASSVGFGDYSGELFF.

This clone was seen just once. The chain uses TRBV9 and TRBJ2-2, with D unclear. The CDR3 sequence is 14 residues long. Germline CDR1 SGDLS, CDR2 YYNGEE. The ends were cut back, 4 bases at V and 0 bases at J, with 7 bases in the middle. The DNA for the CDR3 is TGTGCCAGCAGCCCCCGAACGAACACCGGGGAGCTGTTTTTT. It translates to CASSPRTNTGELFF.

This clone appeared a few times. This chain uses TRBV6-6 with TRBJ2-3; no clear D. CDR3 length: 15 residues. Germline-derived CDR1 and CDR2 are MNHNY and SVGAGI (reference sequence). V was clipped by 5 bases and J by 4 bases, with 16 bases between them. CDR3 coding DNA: TGTGCCAGCAGTCAAGAGTACCTCGGGCCAGATACGCAGTATTTT. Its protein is CASSQEYLGPDTQYF.

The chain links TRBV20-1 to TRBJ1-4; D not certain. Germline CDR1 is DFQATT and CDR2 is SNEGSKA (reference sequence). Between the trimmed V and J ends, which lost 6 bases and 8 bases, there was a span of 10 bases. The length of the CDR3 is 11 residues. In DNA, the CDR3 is TGCAGTGCCTCGCTGGAGGAAAAACTGTTTTTT. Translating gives CSASLEEKLFF.

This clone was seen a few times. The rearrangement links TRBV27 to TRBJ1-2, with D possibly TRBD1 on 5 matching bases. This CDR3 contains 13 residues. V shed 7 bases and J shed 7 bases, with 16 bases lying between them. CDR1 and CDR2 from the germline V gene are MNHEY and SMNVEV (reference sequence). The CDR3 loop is CASTPRGFGGYTF. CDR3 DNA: TGTGCCAGCACTCCCCGGGGGTTTGGTGGCTACACCTTC.

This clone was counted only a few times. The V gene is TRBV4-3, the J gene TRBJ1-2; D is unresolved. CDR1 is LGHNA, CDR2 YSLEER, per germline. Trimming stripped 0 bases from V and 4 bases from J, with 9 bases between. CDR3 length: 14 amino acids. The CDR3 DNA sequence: TGCGCCAGCAGCCAAGAGGAATGGAGCTATGGCTACACCTTC. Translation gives CASSQEEWSYGYTF.

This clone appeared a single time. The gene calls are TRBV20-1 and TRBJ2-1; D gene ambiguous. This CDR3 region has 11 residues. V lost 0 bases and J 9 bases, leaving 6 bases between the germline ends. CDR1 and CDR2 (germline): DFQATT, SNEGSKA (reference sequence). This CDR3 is CSARDSVEQFF. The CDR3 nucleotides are TGCAGTGCTAGAGATAGTGTTGAGCAGTTCTTC.

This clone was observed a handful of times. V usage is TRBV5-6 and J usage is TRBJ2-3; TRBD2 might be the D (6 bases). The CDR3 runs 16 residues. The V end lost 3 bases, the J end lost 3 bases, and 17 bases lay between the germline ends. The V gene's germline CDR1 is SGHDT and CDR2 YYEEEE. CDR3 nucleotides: TGTGCCAGCAGCTCGGGGCTCGGGACTTTAACAGATACGCAGTATTTT. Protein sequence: CASSSGLGTLTDTQYF.

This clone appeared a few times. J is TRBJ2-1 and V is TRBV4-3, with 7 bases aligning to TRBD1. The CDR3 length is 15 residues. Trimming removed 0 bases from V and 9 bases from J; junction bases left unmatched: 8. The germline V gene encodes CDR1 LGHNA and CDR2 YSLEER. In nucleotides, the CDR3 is TGCGCCAGCAGCCAAGACCAGGGGGAAGGCAGTGAGCAGTTCTTC. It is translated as CASSQDQGEGSEQFF.

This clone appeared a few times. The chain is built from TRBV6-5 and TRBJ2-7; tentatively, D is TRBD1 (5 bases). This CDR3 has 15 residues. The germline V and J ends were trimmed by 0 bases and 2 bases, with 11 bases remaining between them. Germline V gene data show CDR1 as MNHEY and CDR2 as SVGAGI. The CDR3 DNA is TGTGCCAGCAGTTACTCGAGTAACAGGCCCTACGAGCAGTACTTC. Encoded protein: CASSYSSNRPYEQYF.

CDR3: CASSDSILGPSIKETQYF. For the CDR3, the DNA is TGCGCCAGCAGCGACTCAATATTGGGCCCATCGATCAAAGAGACCCAGTACTTC. This chain joins TRBV4-1 and TRBJ2-5; D is uncertain. Germline CDR1 and CDR2: MGHRA and YSYEKL. Trimming removed 5 bases from V and 3 bases from J, with 25 bases in between. The CDR3 extends over 18 amino acids.

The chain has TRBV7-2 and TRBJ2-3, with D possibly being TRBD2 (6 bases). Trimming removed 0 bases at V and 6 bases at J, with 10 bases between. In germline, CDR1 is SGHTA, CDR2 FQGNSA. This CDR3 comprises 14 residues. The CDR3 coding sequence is TGTGCCAGCAGCTTAGCGGGAGGAGTGGATACGCAGTATTTT. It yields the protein CASSLAGGVDTQYF. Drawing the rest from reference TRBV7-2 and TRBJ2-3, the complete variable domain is GAGVSQSPSNKVTEKGKDVELRCDPISGHTALYWYRQSLGQGLEFLIYFQGNSAPDKSGLPSDRFSAERTGGSVSTLTIQRTQQEDSAVYLCASSLAGGVDTQYFGPGTRLTVL.

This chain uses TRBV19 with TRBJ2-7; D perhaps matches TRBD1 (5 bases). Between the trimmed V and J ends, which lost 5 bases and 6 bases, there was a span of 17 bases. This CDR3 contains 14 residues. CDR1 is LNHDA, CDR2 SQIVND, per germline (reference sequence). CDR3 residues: CASSVTNQGSEQYF. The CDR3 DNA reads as TGTGCCAGTAGTGTAACCAATCAGGGTTCCGAGCAGTACTTC.

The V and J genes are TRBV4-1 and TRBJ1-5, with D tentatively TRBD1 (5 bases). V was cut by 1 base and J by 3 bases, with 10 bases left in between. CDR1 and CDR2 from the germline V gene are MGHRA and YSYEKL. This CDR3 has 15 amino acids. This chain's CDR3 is CASSQGWGDNQPQHF. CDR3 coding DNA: TGCGCCAGCAGCCAAGGGTGGGGGGACAATCAGCCCCAGCATTTT.

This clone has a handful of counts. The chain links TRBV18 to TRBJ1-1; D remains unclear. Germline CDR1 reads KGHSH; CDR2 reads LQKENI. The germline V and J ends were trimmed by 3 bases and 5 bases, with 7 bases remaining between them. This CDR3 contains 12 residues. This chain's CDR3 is CASSPWGTEAFF. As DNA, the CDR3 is TGTGCCAGCTCACCCTGGGGAACTGAAGCTTTCTTT.

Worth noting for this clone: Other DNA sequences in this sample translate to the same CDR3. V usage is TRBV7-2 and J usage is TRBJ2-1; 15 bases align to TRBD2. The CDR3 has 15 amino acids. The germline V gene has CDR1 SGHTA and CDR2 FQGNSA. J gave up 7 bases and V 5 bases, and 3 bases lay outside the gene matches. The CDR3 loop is CASSLGTSGRNEQFF. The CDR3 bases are TGTGCCAGCAGCCTTGGGACTAGCGGGAGGAATGAGCAGTTCTTC.

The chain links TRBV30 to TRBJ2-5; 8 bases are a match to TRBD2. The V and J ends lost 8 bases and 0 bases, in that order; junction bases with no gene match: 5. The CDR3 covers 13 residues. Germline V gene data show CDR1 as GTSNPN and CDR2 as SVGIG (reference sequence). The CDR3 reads CAGAGGDQETQYF. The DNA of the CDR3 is TGTGCCGGGGCCGGGGGGGACCAAGAGACCCAGTACTTC.

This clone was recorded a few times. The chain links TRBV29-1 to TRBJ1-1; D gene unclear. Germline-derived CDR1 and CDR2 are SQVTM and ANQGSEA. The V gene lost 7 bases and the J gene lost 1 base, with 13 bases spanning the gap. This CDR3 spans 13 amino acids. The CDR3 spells CSAWEGKNTEAFF. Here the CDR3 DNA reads TGCAGCGCTTGGGAGGGAAAGAACACTGAAGCTTTCTTT.

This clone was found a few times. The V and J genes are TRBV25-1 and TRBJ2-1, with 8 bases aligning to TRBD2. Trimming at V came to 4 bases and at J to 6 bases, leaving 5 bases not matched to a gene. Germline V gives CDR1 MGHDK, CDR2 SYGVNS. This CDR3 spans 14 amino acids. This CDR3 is CASSVLAGANEQFF. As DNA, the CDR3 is TGTGCCAGCAGTGTTCTAGCGGGTGCCAATGAGCAGTTCTTC.

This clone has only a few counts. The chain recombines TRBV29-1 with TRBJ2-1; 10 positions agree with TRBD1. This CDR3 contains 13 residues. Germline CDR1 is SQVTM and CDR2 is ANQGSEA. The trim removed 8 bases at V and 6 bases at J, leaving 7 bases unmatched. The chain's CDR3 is CSSQGTGANEQFF. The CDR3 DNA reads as TGCAGCTCTCAAGGGACAGGGGCCAATGAGCAGTTCTTC.

Written as DNA, the CDR3 is TGCAGCGCGACGACAGGGACAGAGACCCAGTACTTC. As protein: CSATTGTETQYF. The chain couples TRBV29-1 to TRBJ2-5, with 7 positions matching TRBD1. The V gene end was trimmed by 7 bases and the J gene end by 4 bases; junction bases not matched to a gene: 6. The germline CDR1 and CDR2 sequences are SQVTM and ANQGSEA. There are 12 residues in the CDR3.

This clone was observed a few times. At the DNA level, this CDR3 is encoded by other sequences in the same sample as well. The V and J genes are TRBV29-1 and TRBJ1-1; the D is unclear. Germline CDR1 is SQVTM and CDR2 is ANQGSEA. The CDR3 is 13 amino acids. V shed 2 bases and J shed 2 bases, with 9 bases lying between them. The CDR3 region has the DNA TGCAGCGTTGAACGACGGCTAAACACTGAAGCTTTCTTT. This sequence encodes CSVERRLNTEAFF.

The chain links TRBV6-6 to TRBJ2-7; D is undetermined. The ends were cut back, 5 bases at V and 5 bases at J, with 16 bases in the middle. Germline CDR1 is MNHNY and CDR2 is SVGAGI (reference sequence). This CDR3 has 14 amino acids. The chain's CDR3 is CASSQHRLQDEQYF. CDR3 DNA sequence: TGTGCCAGCAGTCAACACAGACTTCAGGACGAGCAGTACTTC.

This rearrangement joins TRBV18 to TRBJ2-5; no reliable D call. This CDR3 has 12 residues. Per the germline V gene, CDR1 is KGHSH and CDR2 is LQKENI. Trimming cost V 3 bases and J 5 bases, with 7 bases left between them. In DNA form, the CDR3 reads TGTGCCAGCTCACCGGTGGTCGAGACCCAGTACTTC. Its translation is CASSPVVETQYF.

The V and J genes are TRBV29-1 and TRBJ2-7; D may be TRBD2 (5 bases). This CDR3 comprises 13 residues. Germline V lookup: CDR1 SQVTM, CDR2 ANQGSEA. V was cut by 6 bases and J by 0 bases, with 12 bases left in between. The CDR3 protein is CSVRAAPSYEQYF. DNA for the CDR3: TGCAGCGTCAGAGCGGCGCCCTCCTACGAGCAGTACTTC.

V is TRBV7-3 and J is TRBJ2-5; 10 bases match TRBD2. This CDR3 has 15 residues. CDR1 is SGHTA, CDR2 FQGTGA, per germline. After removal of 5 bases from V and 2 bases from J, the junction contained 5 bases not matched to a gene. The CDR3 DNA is TGTGCCAGCAGCCCAGGACTAGCGGTTCAAGAGACCCAGTACTTC. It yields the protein CASSPGLAVQETQYF.

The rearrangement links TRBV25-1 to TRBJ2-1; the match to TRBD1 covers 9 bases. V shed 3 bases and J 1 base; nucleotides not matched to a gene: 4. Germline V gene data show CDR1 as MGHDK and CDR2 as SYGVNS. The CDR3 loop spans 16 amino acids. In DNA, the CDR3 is TGTGCCAGCAGTGATATCGACAGGGGGTCCTACAATGAGCAGTTCTTC. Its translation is CASSDIDRGSYNEQFF.